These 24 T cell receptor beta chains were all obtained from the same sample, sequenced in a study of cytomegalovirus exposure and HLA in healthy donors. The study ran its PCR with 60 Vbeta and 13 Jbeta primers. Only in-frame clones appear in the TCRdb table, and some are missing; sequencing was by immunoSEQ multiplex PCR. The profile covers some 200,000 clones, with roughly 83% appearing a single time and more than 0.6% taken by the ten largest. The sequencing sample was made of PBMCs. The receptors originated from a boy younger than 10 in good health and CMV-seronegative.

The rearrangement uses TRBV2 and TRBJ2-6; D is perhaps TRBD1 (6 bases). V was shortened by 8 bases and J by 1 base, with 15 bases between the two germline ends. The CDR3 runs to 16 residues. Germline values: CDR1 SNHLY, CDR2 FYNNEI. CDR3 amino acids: CASGAGTQSGANVLTF. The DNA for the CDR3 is TGTGCCAGCGGAGCCGGGACACAATCTGGGGCCAACGTCCTGACTTTC.

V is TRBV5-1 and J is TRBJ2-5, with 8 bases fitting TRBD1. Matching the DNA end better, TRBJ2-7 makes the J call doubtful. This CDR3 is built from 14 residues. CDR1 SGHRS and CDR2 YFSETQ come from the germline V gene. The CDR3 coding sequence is TGCGCCAGCAGCCCCGGGACAGGTGCCCCCGAGCAGTACTTC. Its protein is CASSPGTGAPEQYF.

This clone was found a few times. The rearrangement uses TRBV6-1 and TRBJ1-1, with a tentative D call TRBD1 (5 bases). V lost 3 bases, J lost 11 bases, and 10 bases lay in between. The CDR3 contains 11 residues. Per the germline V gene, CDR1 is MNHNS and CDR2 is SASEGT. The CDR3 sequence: CASSELRGAFF. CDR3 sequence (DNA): TGTGCCAGCAGTGAGCTGCGGGGGGCTTTCTTT.

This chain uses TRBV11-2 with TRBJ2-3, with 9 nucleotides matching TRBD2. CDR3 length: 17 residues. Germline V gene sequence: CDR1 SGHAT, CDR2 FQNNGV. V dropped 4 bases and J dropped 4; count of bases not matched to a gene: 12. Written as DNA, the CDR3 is TGTGCCAGCAGCTCCGTTGGCGGGAGGGCCCAGGCAGATACGCAGTATTTT. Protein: CASSSVGGRAQADTQYF.

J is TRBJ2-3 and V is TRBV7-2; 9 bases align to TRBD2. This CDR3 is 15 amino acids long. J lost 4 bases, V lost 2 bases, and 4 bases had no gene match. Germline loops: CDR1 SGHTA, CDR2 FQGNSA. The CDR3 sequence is CASSLRGTSPDTQYF. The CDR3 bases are TGTGCCAGCAGCTTAAGGGGGACTAGCCCAGATACGCAGTATTTT.

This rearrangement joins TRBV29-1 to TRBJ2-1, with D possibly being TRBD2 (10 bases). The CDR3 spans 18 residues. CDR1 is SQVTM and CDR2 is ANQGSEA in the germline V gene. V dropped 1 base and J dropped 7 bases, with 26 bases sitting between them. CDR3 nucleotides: TGCAGCGTTGAAGGGGGACAGGGAGCGGGGGGGGCTATAAATGAGCAGTTCTTC. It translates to CSVEGGQGAGGAINEQFF.

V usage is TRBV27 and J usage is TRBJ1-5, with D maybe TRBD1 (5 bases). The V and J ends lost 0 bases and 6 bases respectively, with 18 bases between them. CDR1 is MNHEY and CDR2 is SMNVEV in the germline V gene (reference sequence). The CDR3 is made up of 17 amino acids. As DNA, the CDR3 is TGTGCCAGCAGTTTATCACCGCCGGCAGGGCGGTCTCAGCCCCAGCATTTT. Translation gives CASSLSPPAGRSQPQHF.

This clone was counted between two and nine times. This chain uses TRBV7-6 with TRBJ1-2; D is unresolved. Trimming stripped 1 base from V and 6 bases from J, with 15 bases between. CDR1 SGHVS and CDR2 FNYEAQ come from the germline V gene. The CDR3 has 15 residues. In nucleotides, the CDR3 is TGTGCCAGCAGCTTAGGGGAGGGTAGTCATGATGGCTACACCTTC. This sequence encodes CASSLGEGSHDGYTF. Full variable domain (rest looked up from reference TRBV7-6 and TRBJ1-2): GAGVSQSPRYKVTKRGQDVALRCDPISGHVSLYWYRQALGQGPEFLTYFNYEAQQDKSGLPNDRFSAERPEGSISTLTIQRTEQRDSAMYRCASSLGEGSHDGYTFGSGTRLTVV.

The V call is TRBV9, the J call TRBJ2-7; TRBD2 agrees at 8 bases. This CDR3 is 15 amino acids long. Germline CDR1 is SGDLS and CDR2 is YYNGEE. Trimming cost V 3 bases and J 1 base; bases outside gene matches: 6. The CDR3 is CASSARASGSYEQYF. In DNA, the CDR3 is TGTGCCAGCAGCGCTCGGGCTAGCGGGTCCTACGAGCAGTACTTC.

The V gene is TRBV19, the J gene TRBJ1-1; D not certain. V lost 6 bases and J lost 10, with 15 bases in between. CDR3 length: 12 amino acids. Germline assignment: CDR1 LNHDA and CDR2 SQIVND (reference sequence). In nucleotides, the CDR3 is TGTGCCAGTAGCCTAAACGGGGATACAGCTTTCTTT. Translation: CASSLNGDTAFF.

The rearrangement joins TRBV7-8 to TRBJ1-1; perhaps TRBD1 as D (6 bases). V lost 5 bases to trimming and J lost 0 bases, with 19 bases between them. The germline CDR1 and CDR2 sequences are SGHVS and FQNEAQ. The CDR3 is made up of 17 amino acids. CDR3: CASSPRTATRMNTEAFF. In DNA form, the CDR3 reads TGTGCCAGCAGCCCGCGGACAGCTACCCGTATGAACACTGAAGCTTTCTTT.

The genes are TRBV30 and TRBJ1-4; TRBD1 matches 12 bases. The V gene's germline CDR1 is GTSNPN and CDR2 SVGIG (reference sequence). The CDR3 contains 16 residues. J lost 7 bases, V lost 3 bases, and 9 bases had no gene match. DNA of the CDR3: TGTGCCTGGAGCTTCGGGACAGGGGGCGCGGGTGAAAAACTGTTTTTT. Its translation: CAWSFGTGGAGEKLFF.

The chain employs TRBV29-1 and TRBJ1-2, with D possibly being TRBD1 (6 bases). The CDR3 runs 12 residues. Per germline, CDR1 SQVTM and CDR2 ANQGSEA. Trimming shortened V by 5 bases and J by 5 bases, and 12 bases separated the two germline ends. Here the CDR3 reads CSVYTGQYGYTF. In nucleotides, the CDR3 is TGCAGCGTTTATACAGGGCAGTATGGCTACACCTTC.

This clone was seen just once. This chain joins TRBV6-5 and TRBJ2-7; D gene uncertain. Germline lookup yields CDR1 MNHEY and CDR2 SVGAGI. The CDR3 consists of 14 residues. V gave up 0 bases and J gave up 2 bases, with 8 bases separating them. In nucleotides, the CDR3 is TGTGCCAGCAGTTACTCAAACGGTCCCTACGAGCAGTACTTC. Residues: CASSYSNGPYEQYF.

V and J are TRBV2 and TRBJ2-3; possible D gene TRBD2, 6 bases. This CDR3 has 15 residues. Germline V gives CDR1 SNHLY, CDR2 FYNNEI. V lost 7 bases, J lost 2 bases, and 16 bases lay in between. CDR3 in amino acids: CASNGGTLYTDTQYF. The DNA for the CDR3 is TGTGCCAGCAACGGGGGAACCTTGTACACAGATACGCAGTATTTT.

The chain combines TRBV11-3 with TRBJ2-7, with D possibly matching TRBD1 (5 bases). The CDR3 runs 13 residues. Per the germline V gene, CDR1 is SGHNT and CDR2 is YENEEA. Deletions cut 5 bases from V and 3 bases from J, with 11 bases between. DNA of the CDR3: TGTGCCAGCAGCAGGGGCCCGAACTACGAGCAGTACTTC. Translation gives CASSRGPNYEQYF. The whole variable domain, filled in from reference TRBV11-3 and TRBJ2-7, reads EAGVVQSPRYKIIEKKQPVAFWCNPISGHNTLYWYLQNLGQGPELLIRYENEEAVDDSQLPKDRFSAERLKGVDSTLKIQPAELGDSAVYLCASSRGPNYEQYFGPGTRLTVT.

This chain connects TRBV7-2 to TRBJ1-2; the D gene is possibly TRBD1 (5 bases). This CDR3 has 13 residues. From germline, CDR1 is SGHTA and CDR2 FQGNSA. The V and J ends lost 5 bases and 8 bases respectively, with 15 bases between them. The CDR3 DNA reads TGTGCCAGCAGCAGCGGGGGGGTTGGGGGCTACACCTTC. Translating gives CASSSGGVGGYTF.

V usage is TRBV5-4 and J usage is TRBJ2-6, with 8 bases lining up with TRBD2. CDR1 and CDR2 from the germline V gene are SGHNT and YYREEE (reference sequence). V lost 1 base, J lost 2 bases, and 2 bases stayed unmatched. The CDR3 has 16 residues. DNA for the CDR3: TGTGCCAGCAGCTTGTCGGGGGGGGCTGGGGCCAACGTCCTGACTTTC. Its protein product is CASSLSGGAGANVLTF.

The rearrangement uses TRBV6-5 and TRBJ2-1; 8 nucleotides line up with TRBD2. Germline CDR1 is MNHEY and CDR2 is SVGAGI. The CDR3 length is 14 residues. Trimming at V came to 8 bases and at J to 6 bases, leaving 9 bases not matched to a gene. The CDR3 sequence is CASGKGGGLNEQFF. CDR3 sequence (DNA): TGTGCCAGCGGAAAAGGCGGGGGGCTCAATGAGCAGTTCTTC.

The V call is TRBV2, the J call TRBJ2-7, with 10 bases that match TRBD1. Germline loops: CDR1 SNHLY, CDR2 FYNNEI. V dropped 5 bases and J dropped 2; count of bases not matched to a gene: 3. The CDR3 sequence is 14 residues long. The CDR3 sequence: CASSRTGGTYEQYF. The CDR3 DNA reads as TGTGCCAGCAGTAGGACAGGGGGAACCTACGAGCAGTACTTC.

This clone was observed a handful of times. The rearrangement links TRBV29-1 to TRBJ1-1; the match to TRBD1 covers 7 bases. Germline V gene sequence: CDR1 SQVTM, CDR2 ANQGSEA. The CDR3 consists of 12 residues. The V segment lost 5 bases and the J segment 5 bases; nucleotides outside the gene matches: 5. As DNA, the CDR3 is TGCAGCGTTCTCAAGGGGGCGACTGAAGCTTTCTTT. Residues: CSVLKGATEAFF.

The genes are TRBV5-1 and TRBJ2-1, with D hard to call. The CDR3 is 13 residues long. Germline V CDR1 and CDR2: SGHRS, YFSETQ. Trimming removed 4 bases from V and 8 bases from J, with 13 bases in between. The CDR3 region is CASSTSTTDEQFF. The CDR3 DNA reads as TGCGCCAGCAGCACTTCAACTACCGATGAGCAGTTCTTC.

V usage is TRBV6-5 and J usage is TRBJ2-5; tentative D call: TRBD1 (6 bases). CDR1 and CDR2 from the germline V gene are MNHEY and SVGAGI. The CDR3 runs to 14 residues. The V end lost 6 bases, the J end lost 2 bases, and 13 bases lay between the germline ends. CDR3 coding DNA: TGTGCCAGCAGACGTACAGGGTTACAAGAGACCCAGTACTTC. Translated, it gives CASRRTGLQETQYF.

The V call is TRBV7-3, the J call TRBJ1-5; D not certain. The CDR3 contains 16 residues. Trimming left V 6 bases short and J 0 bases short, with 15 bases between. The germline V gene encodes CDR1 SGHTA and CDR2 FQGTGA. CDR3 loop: CASRNLQANSNQPQHF. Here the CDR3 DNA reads TGTGCCAGCAGAAACCTCCAGGCTAATAGCAATCAGCCCCAGCATTTT.